The next 20 T cell receptor beta chains were all read from a single sample in a study of cytomegalovirus exposure and HLA in healthy donors. Primers: 60 Vbeta forward and 13 Jbeta reverse. Clones were sequenced by immunoSEQ multiplex PCR, and TCRdb holds only the in-frame ones, with some missing. The sample has tens of thousands of clones, 7.5% to 8.5% seen once. Input material: PBMCs. Source of these receptors: a man aged 50 to 59 in good health and CMV-seronegative.

This clone came up a few times. This chain links TRBV7-3 with TRBJ2-3; D possibly corresponds to TRBD1 (6 bases). The CDR3 runs to 16 residues. Germline V lookup: CDR1 SGHTA, CDR2 FQGTGA. Trimming removed 5 bases at V and 2 bases at J, with 17 bases between. Here the CDR3 reads CASSTGHLLVTDTQYF. In DNA, the CDR3 is TGTGCCAGCAGCACGGGACACCTCCTTGTCACAGATACGCAGTATTTT.

This clone came up a few times. This sequence joins TRBV15 and TRBJ2-7; TRBD2 aligns across 8 bases. With 3 bases clipped from V and 0 bases from J, the junction kept 7 bases outside the gene matches. The V gene's germline CDR1 is LNHNV and CDR2 YYDKDF (reference sequence). The CDR3 runs to 16 residues. This CDR3 reads CATSSVPRGDSYEQYF. For the CDR3, the DNA is TGTGCCACCAGCAGTGTCCCGCGGGGGGACTCCTACGAGCAGTACTTC. The whole variable domain, remainder taken from reference TRBV15 and TRBJ2-7, is DAMVIQNPRYQVTQFGKPVTLSCSQTLNHNVMYWYQQKSSQAPKLLFHYYDKDFNNEADTPDNFQSRRPNTSFCFLDIRSPGLGDTAMYLCATSSVPRGDSYEQYFGPGTRLTVT.

The V call is TRBV9, the J call TRBJ1-2, with TRBD1 matching 7 bases. V lost 3 bases to trimming and J lost 7 bases; unmatched junction nucleotides: 15. The CDR3 has 16 amino acids. The V gene's germline CDR1 is SGDLS and CDR2 YYNGEE. CDR3 sequence: CASSARDRSVRRGYTF. DNA of the CDR3: TGTGCCAGCAGCGCACGGGACAGATCTGTTCGCCGTGGCTACACCTTC.

This clone appeared a few times. The gene calls are TRBV7-6 and TRBJ1-2, with D possibly being TRBD1 (5 bases). Trimming took off 4 bases at V and 5 bases at J, with 17 bases between the two ends. The CDR3 spans 15 residues. Germline loops: CDR1 SGHVS, CDR2 FNYEAQ. CDR3 sequence reads: CASSSITTGNYGYTF. In DNA, the CDR3 is TGTGCCAGCAGCTCAATTACAACAGGCAATTATGGCTACACCTTC. Full variable domain (outside the CDR3, taken from reference TRBV7-6 and TRBJ1-2): GAGVSQSPRYKVTKRGQDVALRCDPISGHVSLYWYRQALGQGPEFLTYFNYEAQQDKSGLPNDRFSAERPEGSISTLTIQRTEQRDSAMYRCASSSITTGNYGYTFGSGTRLTVV.

This clone was recorded a few times. The J gene is TRBJ1-5, the V gene TRBV10-3, with TRBD1 identical over 7 bases. CDR3 size: 16 residues. V was pared by 7 bases and J by 9 bases, with 18 bases of the junction left unmatched. Germline-derived CDR1 and CDR2 are ENHRY and SYGVKD. The DNA for the CDR3 is TGTGCCATCACCAACAACCATAGACAGGGCCTCAGGCCCCAGCATTTT. Translated, it gives CAITNNHRQGLRPQHF.

The CDR3 coding sequence is TGTGCCAGCAGTTGGGGAGCGGGAGTTAGCACAGATACGCAGTATTTT. Translated: CASSWGAGVSTDTQYF. The rearrangement joins TRBV27 to TRBJ2-3; TRBD2 aligns across 8 bases. Germline-derived CDR1 and CDR2 are MNHEY and SMNVEV (reference sequence). The length of the CDR3 is 16 residues. After removal of 4 bases from V and 0 bases from J, the junction contained 6 bases not matched to a gene.

This clone was counted only a few times. CDR3 amino acids: CASSLTRDRIRQETQYF. Written as DNA, the CDR3 is TGTGCCAGCAGTCTTACCCGGGACAGGATCCGACAAGAGACCCAGTACTTC. The chain has TRBV28 and TRBJ2-5; 8 bases match TRBD1. The CDR3 spans 17 residues. Unmatched junction bases numbered 13, after V lost 5 bases and J lost 2 bases. Germline V CDR1 and CDR2: MDHEN, SYDVKM.

The V and J genes are TRBV7-3 and TRBJ2-1, with D possibly being TRBD2 (6 bases). Looked up from germline, CDR1 is SGHTA and CDR2 is FQGTGA. CDR3 length: 14 amino acids. V lost 2 bases and J lost 9, with 14 bases in between. In nucleotides, the CDR3 is TGTGCCAGCAGCTTAGGAGGGGACGGCGGTGAGCAGTTCTTC. Its protein is CASSLGGDGGEQFF. The whole variable domain, remainder taken from reference TRBV7-3 and TRBJ2-1, is GAGVSQTPSNKVTEKGKYVELRCDPISGHTALYWYRQSLGQGPEFLIYFQGTGAADDSGLPNDRFFAVRPEGSVSTLKIQRTERGDSAVYLCASSLGGDGGEQFFGPGTRLTVL.

The DNA of the CDR3 is TGTGCCAGCTCACCCTGGTCAGTTACCGAGACCCAGTACTTC. Translating gives CASSPWSVTETQYF. The chain links TRBV18 to TRBJ2-5, with D hard to call. V lost 3 bases to trimming and J lost 5 bases, with 13 bases between them. Germline V CDR1 and CDR2: KGHSH, LQKENI. There are 14 residues in the CDR3.

This clone was seen more than once but under ten times. CDR3 DNA sequence: TGCGCCAGCAGCTTCTACCCCCTAGCGGGGGACCTACCGCAAGAGACCCAGTACTTC. Protein product: CASSFYPLAGDLPQETQYF. This chain connects TRBV5-1 to TRBJ2-5; TRBD2 matches at 10 bases. CDR3 length: 19 residues. The J segment lost 2 bases and the V segment lost 2 bases, leaving 15 bases of the junction unmatched. Germline assignment: CDR1 SGHRS and CDR2 YFSETQ.

With regard to this clone: The conserved final phenylalanine or tryptophan is absent from the CDR3, which likely points to a read error. The DNA is left out, because the CDR3 cannot be placed on it with certainty; the CDR3 is given as TCRdb lists it. The chain employs TRBV30 and TRBJ2-3; no DNA check was done on the table's D call, TRBD2. The germline CDR1 and CDR2 sequences are GTSNPN and SVGIG (reference sequence). The CDR3 extends over 15 residues, inclusive of both ends. The CDR3 region is CAWSPTGLGTDTKYL.

This clone was observed a few times. The chain joins TRBV10-3 to TRBJ1-5; D gene ambiguous. Germline loops: CDR1 ENHRY, CDR2 SYGVKD. The CDR3 covers 12 residues. Trimming took 8 bases from V and 3 from J, leaving 8 bases between them. CDR3 protein: CAIGQVNQPQHF. As DNA, the CDR3 is TGTGCCATCGGTCAGGTCAATCAGCCCCAGCATTTT.

CDR3: CASSIEGQVNYEQYF. Written as DNA, the CDR3 is TGTGCCAGTAGTATAGAGGGGCAGGTAAACTACGAGCAGTACTTC. The J gene is TRBJ2-7, the V gene TRBV19; D might be TRBD1 (5 bases). The CDR3 covers 15 residues. The germline CDR1 and CDR2 sequences are LNHDA and SQIVND (reference sequence). The ends were cut back, 0 bases at V and 3 bases at J, with 12 bases in the middle.

This clone was observed a handful of times. This chain uses TRBV15 with TRBJ2-7, with a possible D match to TRBD2 (6 bases). V lost 4 bases and J lost 2, with 27 bases in between. This CDR3 has 19 residues. Germline-derived CDR1 and CDR2 are LNHNV and YYDKDF (reference sequence). CDR3 bases: TGTGCCACCAGCACAACCCCGGGAGCAGGGAAGGGTGTAGCCTACGAGCAGTACTTC. This gives the protein CATSTTPGAGKGVAYEQYF.

This clone came up a few times. The same CDR3 is also encoded by other DNA sequences in this sample. J is TRBJ1-2 and V is TRBV27; D is ambiguous. V was shortened by 6 bases and J by 5 bases, with 13 bases between the two germline ends. The CDR3 is 13 residues long. Germline loops: CDR1 MNHEY, CDR2 SMNVEV (reference sequence). CDR3: CASRQTGIYGYTF. The DNA of the CDR3 is TGTGCCAGCAGACAGACGGGGATATATGGCTACACCTTC.

The V call is TRBV28, the J call TRBJ2-2; 8 nucleotides match TRBD1. The ends lost 1 base at V and 6 bases at J; junction bases unmatched: 4. Germline CDR1 is MDHEN and CDR2 is SYDVKM. There are 15 residues in the CDR3. The CDR3 bases are TGTGCCAGCAGTTTATCGGACAGGGAAGCCGGGGAGCTGTTTTTT. Translated, it gives CASSLSDREAGELFF.

This clone was found a few times. CDR3 region: CASSETGNYGYTF. DNA of the CDR3: TGTGCCAGCAGCGAAACAGGGAACTATGGCTACACCTTC. The V gene is TRBV9, the J gene TRBJ1-2; possible D gene TRBD1, 6 bases. This CDR3 spans 13 amino acids. Germline-derived CDR1 and CDR2 are SGDLS and YYNGEE. Trimming removed 3 bases at V and 2 bases at J, with 8 bases between.

The rearrangement uses TRBV19 and TRBJ1-1; D ambiguous. The CDR3 spans 15 residues. CDR1 LNHDA and CDR2 SQIVND come from the germline V gene (reference sequence). The germline V and J ends were trimmed by 3 bases and 1 base, with 12 bases remaining between them. CDR3: CASSIEGTRNTEAFF. CDR3 coding DNA: TGTGCCAGTAGTATTGAGGGAACGAGGAACACTGAAGCTTTCTTT.

This clone has a handful of counts. The rearrangement links TRBV5-1 to TRBJ1-1, with TRBD1 matching over 8 bases. Germline CDR1 is SGHRS and CDR2 is YFSETQ. The CDR3 spans 13 residues. Unmatched junction bases numbered 4, after V lost 2 bases and J lost 7 bases. The CDR3 protein is CASSFNDRGEAFF. The DNA for the CDR3 is TGCGCCAGCAGCTTCAACGACAGGGGTGAAGCTTTCTTT.

This sequence joins TRBV28 and TRBJ2-4; maybe TRBD2 (7 bases). Germline lookup yields CDR1 MDHEN and CDR2 SYDVKM. Trimming pared 6 bases from V and 2 bases from J, leaving 23 bases between. This CDR3 spans 18 amino acids. CDR3 DNA sequence: TGTGCCAGCAGCCCCTTCCGTGAGGGGGGGTGGACCAAAAACATTCAGTACTTC. Encoded protein: CASSPFREGGWTKNIQYF.